The 30 T cell receptor beta chains below were found in one sample sequenced in a study of response to subunit inactivated influenza vaccine. TCRdb re-analysed the RT-PCR reads in MiXCR, keeping a single row per CDR3 protein. The sample consists of fewer than 600,000 distinct CDR3 sequences, about 7.2% of them appearing once. Sequencing was performed on PBMCs from blood, taken around 2 years after vaccination. Source of these receptors: a man in his fifties or sixties who received an inactivated influenza vaccine.

This clonotype was detected ten times or more. V is TRBV12-3 or TRBV12-4 and J is TRBJ1-3; D is unclear. The CDR3 is made up of 14 amino acids. The germline V and J ends were trimmed by 6 bases and 5 bases, with 14 bases remaining between them. As DNA, the CDR3 is TGTGCCAGCAGCTCCGGAGGATTTAGAAACACCATATATTTT. Its protein product is CASSSGGFRNTIYF.

The chain couples TRBV24-1 to TRBJ2-1; 7 nucleotides align to TRBD2. CDR3 length: 14 residues. V shed 6 bases, J shed 4 bases, and the junction held 5 bases outside the gene matches. Germline V gene lookup returns CDR1 KGHDR and CDR2 SFDVKD. The CDR3 region is CATSMSSGYNEQFF. CDR3 DNA sequence: TGTGCCACCAGTATGTCTAGCGGTTACAATGAGCAGTTCTTC.

In its sample, this clonotype was seen a few times. The chain has TRBV12-3 or TRBV12-4 and TRBJ1-6; tentative D call: TRBD1 (6 bases). This CDR3 spans 15 amino acids. Trimming removed 5 bases at V and 7 bases at J, with 15 bases between. The CDR3 sequence is CASSILGATNSPLHF. In nucleotides, the CDR3 is TGTGCCAGCAGTATACTGGGGGCGACGAATTCACCCCTCCACTTT.

This clonotype was seen a few times. The chain joins TRBV7-2 to TRBJ2-2, with D possibly matching TRBD1 (7 bases). CDR1 is SGHTA and CDR2 is FQGNSA in the germline V gene. The CDR3 runs 16 residues. Trimming stripped 5 bases from V and 6 bases from J, with 19 bases between. The CDR3 reads CASSLRQGGGAGELFF. The CDR3 nucleotides read TGTGCCAGCAGCCTCAGACAGGGAGGAGGGGCCGGGGAGCTGTTTTTT.

In its sample, this clonotype was seen many times. V gene TRBV12-3 or TRBV12-4 combines with J gene TRBJ1-1, with a weak D call TRBD1 (5 bases). V was pared by 1 base and J by 3 bases, with 15 bases between. This CDR3 region has 16 residues. The CDR3 DNA is TGTGCCAGCAGTTTAGGAAGGGGTCGGTGGGACACTGAAGCTTTCTTT. It codes for CASSLGRGRWDTEAFF.

This clonotype was seen a few times. V and J are TRBV4-3 and TRBJ2-2; the D gene could be TRBD1 or TRBD2 (5 bases each). Germline CDR1 reads LGHNA; CDR2 reads YSLEER. The CDR3 spans 16 residues. The germline V and J ends were trimmed by 0 bases and 6 bases, with 14 bases remaining between them. Here the CDR3 reads CASSQDRDLGPGELFF. In DNA form, the CDR3 reads TGCGCCAGCAGCCAAGACAGGGACCTCGGACCCGGGGAGCTGTTTTTT.

Only a few counts were recorded for this clonotype. J is TRBJ1-5 and V is TRBV27, with a tentative D call TRBD1 (6 bases). CDR1 MNHEY and CDR2 SMNVEV come from the germline V gene (reference sequence). This CDR3 has 14 amino acids. The V end lost 3 bases, the J end lost 5 bases, and 11 bases lay between the germline ends. The DNA of the CDR3 is TGTGCCAGCAGTTTGTTACAGGGAGATCAGCCCCAGCATTTT. Its protein is CASSLLQGDQPQHF.

In nucleotides, the CDR3 is TGCGCCAGCAGCTTCGCGGGCAGTAATGAAAAACTGTTTTTT. Translation: CASSFAGSNEKLFF. This chain joins TRBV5-1 and TRBJ1-4; no clear D gene. The germline CDR1 and CDR2 sequences are SGHRS and YFSETQ. V gave up 2 bases and J gave up 4 bases, with 9 bases separating them. The CDR3 extends over 14 amino acids.

This clonotype was detected many times. The gene calls are TRBV3-1 and TRBJ2-1; D may be TRBD2 (6 bases). The germline V gene encodes CDR1 LGHDT and CDR2 YNNKEL (reference sequence). V gave up 5 bases and J gave up 6 bases, with 11 bases separating them. The CDR3 totals 13 residues. CDR3 loop: CASSFRRVNEQFF. The CDR3 DNA reads as TGTGCCAGCAGCTTTCGGAGGGTCAATGAGCAGTTCTTC.

This clonotype was detected a few times. The rearrangement uses TRBV5-1 and TRBJ2-7; TRBD1 matches at 7 bases. Germline V gives CDR1 SGHRS, CDR2 YFSETQ. V trimming: 4 bases; J trimming: 2 bases; junction bases outside the gene matches: 6. The CDR3 extends over 14 amino acids. The CDR3 reads CASSTTGTAYEQYF. DNA of the CDR3: TGCGCCAGCAGCACAACCGGGACAGCCTACGAGCAGTACTTC.

This clonotype was picked up a small number of times. The J gene is TRBJ2-5, the V gene TRBV6-2 or TRBV6-3, with 7 bases that match TRBD1. Per germline, CDR1 MNHEY and CDR2 SVGEGT. This CDR3 is built from 14 residues. The V and J ends lost 8 bases and 5 bases, in that order; junction bases with no gene match: 11. This CDR3 reads CASGNRGIVETQYF. The CDR3 nucleotides read TGTGCCAGCGGAAACAGGGGCATCGTGGAGACCCAGTACTTC.

This clonotype showed up many times. The chain links TRBV10-3 to TRBJ2-7; maybe TRBD1 (6 bases). The CDR3 is made up of 15 amino acids. CDR1 is ENHRY and CDR2 is SYGVKD in the germline V gene. Between the trimmed V and J ends, which lost 4 bases and 1 base, there was a span of 14 bases. The CDR3 DNA is TGTGCCATCAGTGGGGCTCAAAGGGGGTCCTACGAGCAGTACTTC. This translates into CAISGAQRGSYEQYF.

CDR3 bases: TGTGCCAGCAGCCCTCGGACTAATTCACCCCTCCACTTT. Protein product: CASSPRTNSPLHF. The chain carries TRBV14 and TRBJ1-6; no definite D call. Between the trimmed V and J ends, which lost 4 bases and 6 bases, there was a span of 7 bases. CDR1 and CDR2 from the germline V gene are SGHDN and FVKESK. The CDR3 has 13 amino acids.

This chain uses TRBV5-4 with TRBJ1-2; possible D gene TRBD1, 6 bases. Germline CDR1 and CDR2: SGHNT and YYREEE (reference sequence). This CDR3 contains 15 residues. Trimming shortened V by 4 bases and J by 5 bases, and 18 bases separated the two germline ends. This CDR3 reads CASSNLRTDAYGYTF. As DNA, the CDR3 is TGTGCCAGCAGCAACCTTCGGACAGATGCTTATGGCTACACCTTC.

This clonotype occurred many times. This chain uses TRBV20-1 with TRBJ2-1; perhaps TRBD1 as D (5 bases). Looked up from germline, CDR1 is DFQATT and CDR2 is SNEGSKA (reference sequence). The CDR3 is 12 residues long. Between the trimmed V and J ends, which lost 6 bases and 4 bases, there was a span of 10 bases. CDR3 bases: TGCAGTGCCCCGACAGCTTACAATGAGCAGTTCTTC. It is translated as CSAPTAYNEQFF.

This chain links TRBV29-1 with TRBJ1-2; D ambiguous. The germline gives CDR1 SQVTM, CDR2 ANQGSEA. The CDR3 extends over 13 amino acids. With 4 bases removed from V and 0 bases from J, the gap between germline ends came to 9 bases. The CDR3: CSVVGSANYGYTF. The CDR3 DNA follows: TGCAGCGTTGTAGGCAGCGCTAACTATGGCTACACCTTC.

The table lists this clonotype with a few counts. The gene calls are TRBV28 and TRBJ2-7; TRBD2 aligns across 11 bases. V lost 6 bases, J lost 2 bases, and 9 bases stayed unmatched. This CDR3 region has 16 residues. The germline gives CDR1 MDHEN, CDR2 SYDVKM. Here the CDR3 DNA reads TGTGCCAGCAGCGCAACTAGCGGGAGATTCCCCTACGAGCAGTACTTC. Encoded protein: CASSATSGRFPYEQYF.

This clonotype was observed many times. The chain uses TRBV20-1 and TRBJ2-7; 7 nucleotides agree with TRBD2. The CDR3 spans 15 residues. Germline CDR1 is DFQATT and CDR2 is SNEGSKA (reference sequence). The trim removed 4 bases at V and 2 bases at J, leaving 11 bases unmatched. The chain's CDR3 is CSAKNWGGPAYEQYF. CDR3 nucleotide sequence: TGCAGTGCTAAGAACTGGGGGGGACCAGCCTACGAGCAGTACTTC.

Worth noting for this clonotype: This may arise from a read error, as a much more abundant clone is one base away. The V call is TRBV29-1, the J call TRBJ2-1; D is tentatively TRBD1 or TRBD2 (6 bases each). Per germline, CDR1 SQVTM and CDR2 ANQGSEA. This CDR3 spans 14 amino acids. CDR3 amino acids: CSAAKGGLGNERFF. In DNA form, the CDR3 reads TGCAGCGCCGCCAAGGGGGGCCTAGGCAATGAGCGGTTCTTC.

This clonotype was picked up many times. This chain connects TRBV2 to TRBJ1-5; 7 bases match TRBD1. Trimming took 6 bases from V and 3 from J; bases not matched to a gene: 8. This CDR3 is built from 15 residues. Germline V gene lookup returns CDR1 SNHLY and CDR2 FYNNEI. For the CDR3, the DNA is TGTGCCAGCAGGAGGGAGGGGGCGGCCAATCAGCCCCAGCATTTT. Encoded protein: CASRREGAANQPQHF.

The rearrangement joins TRBV3-1 to TRBJ2-7; D is ambiguous. Germline lookup yields CDR1 LGHDT and CDR2 YNNKEL (reference sequence). The germline V and J ends were trimmed by 4 bases and 5 bases, with 15 bases remaining between them. This CDR3 contains 14 residues. The CDR3: CASSRTPHDDEQYF. For the CDR3, the DNA is TGTGCCAGCAGCCGAACGCCGCACGACGACGAGCAGTACTTC.

The chain couples TRBV5-1 to TRBJ2-2, with TRBD1 matching 9 bases. V trimming: 3 bases; J trimming: 1 base; junction bases outside the gene matches: 13. This CDR3 spans 19 amino acids. Germline V gene data show CDR1 as SGHRS and CDR2 as YFSETQ. CDR3 coding DNA: TGCGCCAGCAGCTACCTCCTATCCCCGGGACAGGGGAACACCGGGGAGCTGTTTTTT. Translation: CASSYLLSPGQGNTGELFF.

This clonotype appeared a few times. This sequence joins TRBV24-1 and TRBJ2-7; D may correspond to TRBD1 or TRBD2 (5 bases each). The CDR3 is made up of 14 amino acids. Germline CDR1 KGHDR, CDR2 SFDVKD. V lost 5 bases, J lost 0 bases, and 10 bases lay in between. The CDR3 sequence: CATSGPGTSYEQYF. CDR3 DNA sequence: TGTGCCACCAGTGGTCCCGGGACCTCCTACGAGCAGTACTTC.

This clonotype came up many times. The chain carries TRBV20-1 and TRBJ2-1; TRBD2 matches 11 bases. Germline V gives CDR1 DFQATT, CDR2 SNEGSKA (reference sequence). CDR3 length: 14 amino acids. J gave up 7 bases and V 5 bases, and 7 bases lay outside the gene matches. The DNA for the CDR3 is TGCAGTGCTTTAGCGGGAGGGCGCCCGAATGAGCAGTTCTTC. It codes for CSALAGGRPNEQFF.

This clonotype appeared a few times. V usage is TRBV12-3 or TRBV12-4 and J usage is TRBJ1-4; TRBD1 matches 7 bases. This CDR3 comprises 14 residues. J was trimmed by 7 bases and V by 1 base; bases with no gene match: 3. CDR3 nucleotide sequence: TGTGCCAGCAGTTTAGTAGGGGGCCTTGAAAAACTGTTTTTT. Its translation is CASSLVGGLEKLFF.

This clonotype was counted a few times. The chain has TRBV4-3 and TRBJ2-1, with TRBD1 identical over 8 bases. There are 15 residues in the CDR3. Trimming removed 3 bases from V and 4 bases from J; junction bases left unmatched: 5. In germline, CDR1 is LGHNA, CDR2 YSLEER. For the CDR3, the DNA is TGCGCCAGCAGCCACCGAAGGACAGGGTACAATGAGCAGTTCTTC. Amino acid sequence: CASSHRRTGYNEQFF.

This clonotype was seen many times. The chain combines TRBV12-3 or TRBV12-4 with TRBJ2-3; D gene uncertain. V was trimmed by 2 bases and J by 9 bases, leaving 6 bases between them. CDR3 length: 11 residues. The CDR3 region has the DNA TGTGCCAGCAGTTTAACCGGAACGCAGTATTTT. Translated: CASSLTGTQYF.

This clonotype has a handful of counts. The chain employs TRBV12-3 or TRBV12-4 and TRBJ2-1, with 7 bases that match TRBD2. The CDR3 covers 14 residues. V trimming: 8 bases; J trimming: 0 bases; junction bases outside the gene matches: 4. The CDR3 loop is CASGRVPSYNEQFF. DNA of the CDR3: TGTGCCAGCGGGAGGGTCCCCTCCTACAATGAGCAGTTCTTC.

This chain uses TRBV20-1 with TRBJ2-4; D may be TRBD1 (5 bases). This CDR3 region has 14 residues. In germline, CDR1 is DFQATT, CDR2 SNEGSKA (reference sequence). V was cut by 6 bases and J by 7 bases, with 19 bases left in between. The CDR3: CSALGADSTNIQYF. DNA of the CDR3: TGCAGTGCCCTTGGGGCAGACAGTACGAACATTCAGTACTTC.

The chain combines TRBV10-3 with TRBJ2-7; 8 positions agree with TRBD1. Germline V CDR1 and CDR2: ENHRY, SYGVKD. The junction had 13 bases not matched to a gene; V was cut back by 4 bases and J by 2 bases. The CDR3 spans 17 residues. CDR3 coding DNA: TGTGCCATCAGTGCGGTAGCCGGGACAGGCATTACCTACGAGCAGTACTTC. Protein: CAISAVAGTGITYEQYF.